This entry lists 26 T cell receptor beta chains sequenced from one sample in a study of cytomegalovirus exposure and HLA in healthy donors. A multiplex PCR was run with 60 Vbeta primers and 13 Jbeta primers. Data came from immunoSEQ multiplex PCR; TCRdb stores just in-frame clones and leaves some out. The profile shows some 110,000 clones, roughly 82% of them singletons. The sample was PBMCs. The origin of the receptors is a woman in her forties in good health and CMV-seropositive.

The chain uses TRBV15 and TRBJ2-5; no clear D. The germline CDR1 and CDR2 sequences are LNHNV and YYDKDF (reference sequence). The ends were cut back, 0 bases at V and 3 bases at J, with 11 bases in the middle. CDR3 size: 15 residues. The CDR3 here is CATSRDSRSKETQYF. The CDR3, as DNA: TGTGCCACCAGCAGAGATAGTAGAAGCAAAGAGACCCAGTACTTC.

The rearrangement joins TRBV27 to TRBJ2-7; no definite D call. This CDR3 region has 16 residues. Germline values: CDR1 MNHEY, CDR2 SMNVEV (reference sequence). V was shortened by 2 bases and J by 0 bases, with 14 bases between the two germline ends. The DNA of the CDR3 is TGTGCCAGCAGTTTAGGCCCCGGAGACGGCTCCTACGAGCAGTACTTC. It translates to CASSLGPGDGSYEQYF.

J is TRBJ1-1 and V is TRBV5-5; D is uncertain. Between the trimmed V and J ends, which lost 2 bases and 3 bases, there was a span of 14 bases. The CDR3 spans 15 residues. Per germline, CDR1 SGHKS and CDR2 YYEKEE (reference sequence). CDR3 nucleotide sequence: TGTGCCAGCAGCTTAGAATGGGGAGCGGACACTGAAGCTTTCTTT. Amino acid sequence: CASSLEWGADTEAFF. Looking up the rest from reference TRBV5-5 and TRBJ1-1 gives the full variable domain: DAGVTQSPTHLIKTRGQQVTLRCSPISGHKSVSWYQQVLGQGPQFIFQYYEKEERGRGNFPDRFSARQFPNYSSELNVNALLLGDSALYLCASSLEWGADTEAFFGQGTRLTVV.

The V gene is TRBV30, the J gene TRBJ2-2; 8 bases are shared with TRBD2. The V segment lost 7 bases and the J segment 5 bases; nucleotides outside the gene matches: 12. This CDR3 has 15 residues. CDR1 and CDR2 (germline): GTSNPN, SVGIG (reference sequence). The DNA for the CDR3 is TGTGCCTTTCCAAGGCGGGGGGCACGGACCGGGGAGCTGTTTTTT. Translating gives CAFPRRGARTGELFF.

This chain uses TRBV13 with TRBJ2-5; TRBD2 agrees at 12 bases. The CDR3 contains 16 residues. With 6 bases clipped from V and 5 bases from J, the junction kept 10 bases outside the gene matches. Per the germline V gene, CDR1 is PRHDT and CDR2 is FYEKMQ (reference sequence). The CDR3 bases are TGTGCCAGCAGTCCACCGACTAGCGGGAGTAGGGAGACCCAGTACTTC. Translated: CASSPPTSGSRETQYF.

CDR3 sequence (DNA): TGTGCCGGAGGGTCCAGGGGGAGCACTGAAGCTTTCTTT. It is translated as CAGGSRGSTEAFF. The chain combines TRBV5-3 with TRBJ1-1, with 7 nucleotides matching TRBD1. TRBV5-3 is an ORF; its function is uncertain. Trimming at V came to 10 bases and at J to 4 bases, leaving 10 bases not matched to a gene. The CDR3 contains 13 residues.

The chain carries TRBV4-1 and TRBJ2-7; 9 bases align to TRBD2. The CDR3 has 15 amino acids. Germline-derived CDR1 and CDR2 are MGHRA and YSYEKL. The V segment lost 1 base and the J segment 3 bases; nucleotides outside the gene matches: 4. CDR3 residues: CASSQGLAVYYEQYF. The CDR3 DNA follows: TGCGCCAGCAGCCAAGGACTAGCGGTCTACTACGAGCAGTACTTC.

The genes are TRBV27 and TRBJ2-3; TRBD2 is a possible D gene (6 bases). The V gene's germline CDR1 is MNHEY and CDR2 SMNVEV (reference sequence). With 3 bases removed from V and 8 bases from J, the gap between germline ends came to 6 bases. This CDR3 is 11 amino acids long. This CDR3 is CASSFGGTQYF. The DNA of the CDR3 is TGTGCCAGCAGTTTCGGGGGTACGCAGTATTTT.

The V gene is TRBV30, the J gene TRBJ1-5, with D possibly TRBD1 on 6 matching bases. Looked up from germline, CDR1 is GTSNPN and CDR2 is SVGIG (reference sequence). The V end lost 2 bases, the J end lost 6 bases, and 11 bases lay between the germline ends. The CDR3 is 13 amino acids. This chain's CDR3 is CAWSSAGVQPQHF. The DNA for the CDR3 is TGTGCCTGGAGTTCGGCAGGGGTTCAGCCCCAGCATTTT.

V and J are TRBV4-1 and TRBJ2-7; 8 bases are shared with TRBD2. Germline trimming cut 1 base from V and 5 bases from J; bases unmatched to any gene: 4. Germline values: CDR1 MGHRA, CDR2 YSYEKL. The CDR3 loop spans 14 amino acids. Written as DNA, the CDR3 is TGCGCCAGCAGCCAAGGGACTAGCAAGCACGAGCAGTACTTC. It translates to CASSQGTSKHEQYF.

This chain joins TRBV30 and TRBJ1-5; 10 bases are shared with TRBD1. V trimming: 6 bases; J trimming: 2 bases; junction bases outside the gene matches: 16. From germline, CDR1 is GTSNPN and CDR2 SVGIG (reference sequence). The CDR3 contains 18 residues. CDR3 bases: TGTGCCTGTCCCCCGGGGGGACAGGGGATGGGTGGCAATCAGCCCCAGCATTTT. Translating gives CACPPGGQGMGGNQPQHF. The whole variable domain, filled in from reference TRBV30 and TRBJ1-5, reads SQTIHQWPATLVQPVGSPLSLECTVEGTSNPNLYWYRQAAGRGLQLLFYSVGIGQISSEVPQNLSASRPQDRQFILSSKKLLLSDSGFYLCACPPGGQGMGGNQPQHFGDGTRLSIL.

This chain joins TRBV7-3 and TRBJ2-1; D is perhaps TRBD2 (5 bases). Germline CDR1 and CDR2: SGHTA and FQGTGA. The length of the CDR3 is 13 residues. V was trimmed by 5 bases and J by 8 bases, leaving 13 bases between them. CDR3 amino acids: CASSPQLGDEQFF. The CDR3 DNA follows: TGTGCCAGCAGCCCCCAACTAGGCGATGAGCAGTTCTTC.

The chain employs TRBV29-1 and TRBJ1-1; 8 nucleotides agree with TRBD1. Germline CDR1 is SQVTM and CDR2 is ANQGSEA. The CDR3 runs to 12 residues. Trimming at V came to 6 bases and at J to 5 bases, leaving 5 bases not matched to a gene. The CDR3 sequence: CSVIQGVTEAFF. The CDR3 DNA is TGCAGCGTGATACAGGGGGTGACTGAAGCTTTCTTT.

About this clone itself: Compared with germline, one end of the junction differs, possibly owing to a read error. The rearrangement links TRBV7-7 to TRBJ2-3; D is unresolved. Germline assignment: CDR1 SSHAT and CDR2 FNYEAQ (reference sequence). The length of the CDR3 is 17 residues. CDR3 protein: CASSPSPQVRSTDTQYF. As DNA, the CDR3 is TGTGCTAGCAGCCCGTCCCCTCAGGTCAGAAGCACAGATACGCAGTATTTT.

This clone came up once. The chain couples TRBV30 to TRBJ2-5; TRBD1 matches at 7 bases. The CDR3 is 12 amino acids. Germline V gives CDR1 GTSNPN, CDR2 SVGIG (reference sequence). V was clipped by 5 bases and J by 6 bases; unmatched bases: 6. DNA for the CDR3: TGTGCCTGGTCGACAGGGATACAGACCCAGTACTTC. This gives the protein CAWSTGIQTQYF.

The CDR3 spells CASSDSRNIQYF. Here the CDR3 DNA reads TGTGCCAGCAGCGACAGTAGGAACATTCAGTACTTC. V is TRBV14 and J is TRBJ2-4; weak D call: TRBD1 (5 bases). CDR1 is SGHDN, CDR2 FVKESK, per germline. The CDR3 extends over 12 amino acids. The germline V and J ends were trimmed by 5 bases and 7 bases, with 9 bases remaining between them.

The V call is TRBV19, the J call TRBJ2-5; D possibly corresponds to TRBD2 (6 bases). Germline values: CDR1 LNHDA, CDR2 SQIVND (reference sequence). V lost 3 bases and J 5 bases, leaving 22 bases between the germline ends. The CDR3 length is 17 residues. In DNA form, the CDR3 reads TGTGCCAGTAGTATGGGTCCTCCGGGGGTAATGGAGGAGACCCAGTACTTC. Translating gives CASSMGPPGVMEETQYF. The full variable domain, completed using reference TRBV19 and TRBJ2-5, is DGGITQSPKYLFRKEGQNVTLSCEQNLNHDAMYWYRQDPGQGLRLIYYSQIVNDFQKGDIAEGYSVSREKKESFPLTVTSAQKNPTAFYLCASSMGPPGVMEETQYFGPGTRLLVL.

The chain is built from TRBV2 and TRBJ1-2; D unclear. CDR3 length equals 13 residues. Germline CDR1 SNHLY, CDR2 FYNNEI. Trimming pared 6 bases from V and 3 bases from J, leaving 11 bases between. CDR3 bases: TGTGCCAGCAGCCGAGACTTGTACTATGGCTACACCTTC. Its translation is CASSRDLYYGYTF.

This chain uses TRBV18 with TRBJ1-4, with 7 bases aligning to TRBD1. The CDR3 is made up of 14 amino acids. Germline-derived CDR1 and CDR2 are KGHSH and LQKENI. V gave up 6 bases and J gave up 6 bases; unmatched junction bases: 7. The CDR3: CASSLTGTDEKLFF. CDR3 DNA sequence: TGTGCCAGCTCTCTGACAGGGACAGATGAAAAACTGTTTTTT.

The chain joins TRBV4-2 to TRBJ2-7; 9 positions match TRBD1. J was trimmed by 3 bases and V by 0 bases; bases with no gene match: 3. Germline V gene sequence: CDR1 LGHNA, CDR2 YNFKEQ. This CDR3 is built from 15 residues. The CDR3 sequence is CASSQDWGQGYEQYF. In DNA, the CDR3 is TGTGCCAGCAGCCAAGATTGGGGACAGGGCTACGAGCAGTACTTC.

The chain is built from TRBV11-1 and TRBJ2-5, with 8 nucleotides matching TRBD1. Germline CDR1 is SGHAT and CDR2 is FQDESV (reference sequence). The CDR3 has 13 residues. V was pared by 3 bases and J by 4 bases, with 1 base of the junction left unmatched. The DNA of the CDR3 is TGTGCCAGCAGCTTCGGACAGGGAGAGACCCAGTACTTC. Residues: CASSFGQGETQYF.

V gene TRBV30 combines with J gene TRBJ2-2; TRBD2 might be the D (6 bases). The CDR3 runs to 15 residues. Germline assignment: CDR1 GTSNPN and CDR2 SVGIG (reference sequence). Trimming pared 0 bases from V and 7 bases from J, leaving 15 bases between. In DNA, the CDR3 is TGTGCCTGGAGTGTAGGGCTGCCGGGAGTCGGGGAGCTGTTTTTT. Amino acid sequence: CAWSVGLPGVGELFF.

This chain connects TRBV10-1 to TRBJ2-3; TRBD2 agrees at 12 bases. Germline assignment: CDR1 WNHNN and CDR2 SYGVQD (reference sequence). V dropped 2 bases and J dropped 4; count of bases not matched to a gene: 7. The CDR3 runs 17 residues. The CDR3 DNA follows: TGCGCCAGCAGTGAGGGAAGGACTAGCGGGACGGCAGATACGCAGTATTTT. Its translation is CASSEGRTSGTADTQYF.

The CDR3 spells CASSLARSGDMLTEAFF. The CDR3 DNA sequence: TGTGCCAGCAGCTTAGCGCGGTCTGGGGACATGCTCACTGAAGCTTTCTTT. The V call is TRBV7-9, the J call TRBJ1-1, with D tentatively TRBD1 (6 bases). V was cut by 0 bases and J by 4 bases, with 18 bases left in between. The CDR3 spans 17 residues. The germline V gene encodes CDR1 SEHNR and CDR2 FQNEAQ (reference sequence). The complete variable domain, with remaining parts taken from reference TRBV7-9 and TRBJ1-1, reads DTGVSQNPRHKITKRGQNVTFRCDPISEHNRLYWYRQTLGQGPEFLTYFQNEAQLEKSRLLSDRFSAERPKGSFSTLEIQRTEQGDSAMYLCASSLARSGDMLTEAFFGQGTRLTVV.

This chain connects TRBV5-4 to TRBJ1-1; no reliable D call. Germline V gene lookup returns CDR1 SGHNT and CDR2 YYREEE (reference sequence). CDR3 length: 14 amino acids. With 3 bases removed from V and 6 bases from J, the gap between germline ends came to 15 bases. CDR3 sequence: CASSYTYSGSEAFF. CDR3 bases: TGTGCCAGCAGCTACACTTATTCGGGGTCTGAAGCTTTCTTT.

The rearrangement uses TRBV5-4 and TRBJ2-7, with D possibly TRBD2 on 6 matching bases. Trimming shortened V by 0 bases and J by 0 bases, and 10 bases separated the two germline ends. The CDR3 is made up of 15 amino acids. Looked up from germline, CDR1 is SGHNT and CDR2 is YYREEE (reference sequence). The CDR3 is CASSLDGSASYEQYF. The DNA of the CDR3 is TGTGCCAGCAGCTTGGACGGGAGCGCCTCCTACGAGCAGTACTTC.